Sequencing of this T cell receptor beta chain was carried out in a study of CD8 T cells in ankylosing spondylitis. The sample holds many counts of this clonotype. Its target is unknown. V lost 2 bases and J 4 bases, leaving 12 bases between the germline ends. This CDR3 comprises 14 residues. Germline CDR1 SGHRS, CDR2 YFSETQ. Study-wide results and limits: A TCR beta motif made of about eight highly homologous variants seemed typical of ankylosing spondylitis blood.

A single record per CDR3 protein comes from TCRdb applying MiXCR to the 5' RACE reads. The table shows around 540,000 distinct CDR3 sequences, with 12% occurring only once. The receptor's source is a male donor with ankylosing spondylitis. Sequencing input: blood, either unsorted or a sorted T cell fraction (not recorded which). V and J are TRBV5-1 and TRBJ1-1; D is possibly TRBD1 (5 bases). The CDR3 spells CASSLQDLGTEAFF. CDR3 in DNA: TGCGCCAGCAGCTTACAGGACCTCGGCACTGAAGCTTTCTTT. Based on the CDR3 plus reference TRBV5-1 and TRBJ1-1, the full variable domain is KAGVTQTPRYLIKTRGQQVTLSCSPISGHRSVSWYQQTPGQGLQFLFEYFSETQRNKGNFPGRFSGRQFSNSRSEMNVSTLELGDSALYLCASSLQDLGTEAFFGQGTRLTVV.